The T cell receptor beta chain described here comes from a study of CD8+ T cells in alopecia areata. This clone was seen ten or more times. Gene labels here are mouse ones. Read sequence stops 4 residues before the CDR3 end, and the germline J gene provides the missing end. Other DNA sequences within the sample encode an identical CDR3. Sequencing templates came from extracted RNA that was reverse transcribed into cDNA. Clones were sequenced by immunoSEQ multiplex PCR, and TCRdb holds only the in-frame ones, with some missing. In total the sample includes approximately 280,000 clones, none of them seen once. The CDR3 length is 14 residues. Germline CDR1 is FNHDT and CDR2 is SITEND (reference sequence). The ends were cut back, 3 bases at V and 0 bases at J, with 6 bases in the middle. The pooled cutaneous lymph node cells were sorted using several markers (CD4, CD8alpha, NKG2D, NKG2ACE and others).

This chain joins TRBV19 and TRBJ2-2, with D tentatively TRBD1 (5 bases). Sequencing used CD4+ T cells sorted from a lymph node. This sequence was found in a C3H/HeJ mouse with alopecia areata. The mouse strain carries the MHC haplotype H2-k. The covered CDR3 bases are TGTGCCAGCAGTAGGACAACAAACACCGGG. Translating gives CASSRTTNTG. Given in full, the CDR3 is CASSRTTNTGQLYF.